This T cell receptor (beta chain) was retrieved from a study of T cell repertoires in cytomegalovirus infection. From the reads, TCRdb called clonotypes with MiXCR, one entry per CDR3 protein. In the table there are about 140,000 distinct CDR3 sequences, under 8.5% of which are singletons. In its sample, this clonotype was seen a few times. Trimming left V 0 bases short and J 0 bases short, with 8 bases between. There are 15 residues in the CDR3. CDR1 is LGHNA and CDR2 is YSLEER in the germline V gene. The receptor was isolated from a human donor in good health (CMV status not recorded). Some clones in this sample may be carry-over from other donors' samples. Sequences were obtained from PBMCs. The V gene is TRBV4-3, the J gene TRBJ2-5; possibly TRBD2 for D (5 bases). CDR3 nucleotide sequence: TGCGCCAGCAGCCAAGATCGCGGGTACCAAGAGACCCAGTACTTC. This codes for CASSQDRGYQETQYF.